This entry is about one TCR beta chain. This clone is labeled medium-sized (0.01 to 0.1%). Its antigen is still unknown. Base qualities were left out, and no much larger clone turns up one base away. Other DNA sequences of this sample code for an identical CDR3. A second Seattle source provided samples from volunteer blood donors who had recovered from COVID-19. Each collaborating institution followed its own protocols to collect whole blood in K2EDTA tubes. For TCRbeta analysis, collaborators shipped samples in one of three forms: frozen whole blood, isolated PBMCs, or DNA extracted from either of those sample types. TCRbeta CDR3 regions were amplified from genomic DNA using the immunoSEQ Assay, a bias-controlled multiplex PCR. The study's own analysis went as follows. Within the assay, amplification of reference gene primers was used to estimate how many nucleated cells each sample contained. Sequence reads were collapsed and filtered to measure the absolute abundance of every unique TCRbeta CDR3 rearrangement. For each sample, productive Simpson clonality was calculated by taking the square root of Simpson's diversity index across productive rearrangements. Entries here come from immuneACCESS through TCRdb and include only in-frame sequences with V and J called. Some clones fail to appear in such tables; in the studies checked, an unresolved V gene covers under half of the shortfall, and the cause of the remainder is unknown. V and J calls and clone size are given by that table; D and trimming were obtained from the DNA. The sample table shows around 290,000 clones, and about 90% are seen once. Together, the top ten hold approximately 8% of the sample.

This specimen belongs to a study of blood T cell repertoires in COVID-19 (dated by TCRdb to about 2020). Notes on the research overall: The collaborator samples originated in the United States, Italy and Spain and spanned the acute and convalescent phases of COVID-19. The prospective study material was composed of cDNA or gDNA derived from T cells, B-cell-depleted T cells, or PBMCs. Subjects who had been exposed to COVID-19, were actively infected with it, or had recovered from it provided the deeply sampled blood TCRbeta repertoires that made up the dataset. A freely available public database, intended as a resource for researchers studying the immune response to SARS-CoV-2, is where the repertoires were released. Samples were obtained from the ongoing ImmuneRACE study (first 160 participants) and from about 1,300 subjects provided by 6 global collaborators. The sample metadata nearly always contained a de-identified subject ID, COVID-19 status, age in years and sex. Where HLA class I and class II types were available, the types were taken from metadata supplied by the sample provider, not from assay-based typing.

Here is what the overall study found, with its caveats: How much clinical and demographic metadata was included differed by source and by participant, and the metadata was provided uncurated.

The CDR3 holds 13 amino acids from the cysteine to the phenylalanine. Of all the DNA, just the CDR3 is kept, 39 bases in frame from base 1. A distance of 11 bases separates the germline ends of V and J, which lose 6 bases and 5 bases respectively. The CDR1 and CDR2 encoded by the germline V gene are MNHEY and SVGAGI. This chain joins TRBV6-5 to TRBJ1-5, and TRBD1 may be the D gene, going by 5 matching bases. This TCR derives from a woman in her forties or fifties who had recovered from COVID-19. The specimen sequenced was peripheral blood. The CDR3 has the sequence CASRAGKDQPQHF. The DNA is as follows: TGTGCCAGCAGGGCAGGGAAGGATCAGCCCCAGCATTTT.